Listed here is a single TCR beta chain. What it binds is not known. cDNA molecules carried unique molecular identifiers, and template switching added a universal primer site. MiXCR was run by TCRdb on the 5' RACE reads, yielding one entry per CDR3 protein. The sample holds 700,000 to 950,000 distinct CDR3 sequences; 10% to 15% are singletons and the top ten take about 1.6%. This specimen comes from a study of identical twins. Study results and caveats: Abundant beta clonotypes from cord blood bore fewer insertions; memory repertoires lacked this pattern.

Germline V CDR1 and CDR2: SGHNT, YYREEE (reference sequence). J was trimmed by 3 bases and V by 0 bases; bases with no gene match: 3. CDR3 length: 15 amino acids. Another study also made use of these data, one on yellow fever vaccine responses in identical twins. Per that paper: Reportedly, twins' vaccine T cell responses looked partly convergent and partly personalized.

The sequence derives from a woman between 18 and 29 years old in good health. The sample taken for sequencing was PBMCs. The V and J genes are TRBV5-4 and TRBJ2-5; 9 nucleotides agree with TRBD2. The CDR3 bases are TGTGCCAGCAGCTTGGTGACTAGCGGTGAAGAGACCCAGTACTTC. This gives the protein CASSLVTSGEETQYF. The complete variable domain, with remaining parts taken from reference TRBV5-4 and TRBJ2-5, reads ETGVTQSPTHLIKTRGQQVTLRCSSQSGHNTVSWYQQALGQGPQFIFQYYREEENGRGNFPPRFSGLQFPNYSSELNVNALELDDSALYLCASSLVTSGEETQYFGPGTRLLVL.